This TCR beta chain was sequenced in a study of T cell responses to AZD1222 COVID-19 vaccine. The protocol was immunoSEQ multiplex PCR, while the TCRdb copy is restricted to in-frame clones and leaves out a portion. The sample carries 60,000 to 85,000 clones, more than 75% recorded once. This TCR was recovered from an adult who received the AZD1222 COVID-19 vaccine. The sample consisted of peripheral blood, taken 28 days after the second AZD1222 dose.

In DNA form, the CDR3 reads TGTGCCACTACGGGGGGCTCGGGCACTGAAGCTTTCTTT. This sequence encodes CATTGGSGTEAFF. The chain combines TRBV10-3 with TRBJ1-1; TRBD1 might be the D (6 bases). This CDR3 is built from 13 residues. Trimming left V 10 bases short and J 4 bases short, with 16 bases between. CDR1 is ENHRY and CDR2 is SYGVKD in the germline V gene.